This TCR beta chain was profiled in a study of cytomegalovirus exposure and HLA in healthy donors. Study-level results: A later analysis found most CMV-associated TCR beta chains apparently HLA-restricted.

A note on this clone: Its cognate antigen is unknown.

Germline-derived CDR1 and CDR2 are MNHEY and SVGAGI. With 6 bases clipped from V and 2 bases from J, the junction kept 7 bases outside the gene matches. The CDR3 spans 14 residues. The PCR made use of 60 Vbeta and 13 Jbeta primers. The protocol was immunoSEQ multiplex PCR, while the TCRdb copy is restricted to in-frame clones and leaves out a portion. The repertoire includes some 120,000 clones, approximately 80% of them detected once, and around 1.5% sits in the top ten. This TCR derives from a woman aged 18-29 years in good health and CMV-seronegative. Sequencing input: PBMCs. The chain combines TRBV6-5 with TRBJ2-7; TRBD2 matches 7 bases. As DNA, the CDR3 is TGTGCCAGCAGCCCTGGACTAGTCCCCTACGAGCAGTACTTC. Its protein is CASSPGLVPYEQYF.